This TCR beta chain was sequenced during a study of T cells in Graves' hyperthyroidism and ophthalmopathy (dated by TCRdb to between 2019 and 2020). The study in broad terms: Peripheral blood was collected at initial diagnosis, before any treatment. TCR V-J signatures able to tell the groups apart were searched for in a discovery cohort of 90 to 100 patients, of whom about 40 had Graves' ophthalmopathy and about 60 had stable Graves' hyperthyroidism. Prospective prediction of ophthalmopathy was tested in an independent validation cohort consisting of 18 to 20 hyperthyroidism patients and more than 15 patients who later progressed to ophthalmopathy. The 95 to 100 discovery patients were randomly divided into training and test sets at a 7:3 ratio. Thyroid tissue and blood T-cell repertoires from roughly 6 Graves' hyperthyroidism patients were also compared in the study. Once sampling was done, hyperthyroidism patients were given methimazole at a starting dose of 30 mg daily, whereas ophthalmopathy patients were given high-dose intravenous methylprednisolone. The paper reports TCR Vbeta CDR3 sequencing of some 140 peripheral blood samples: over 40 ophthalmopathy, under 85 hyperthyroidism and around 17 progressor patients.

The TCR beta CDR3 regions were amplified from the RNA transcripts. The first round of RT-PCR for the TCR CDR3 was performed with the HTBI primer set and the Qiagen OneStep RT-PCR kit. Libraries were constructed in a second round of multiplex PCR, after which size selection and purification were performed. Libraries were sequenced paired-end with 100 bp reads on an Illumina HiSeq2000. In the source study's methods: Raw data were processed with SOAPnuke, discarding reads with adapters, uncalled bases, mean Phred below 15, or no exact constant-primer or identifier match. High-quality paired reads were merged using COPE v1.2.5, and each unique nucleotide sequence was defined as a clonotype. Clonotypes were aligned to IMGT TRBV, TRBD and TRBJ reference segments using MiTCR v1.1. The analysis included only V-J combinations with a frequency above 0.0001, which together covered 99% to 99.2% of the repertoires. A TCS score was defined as the ratio of F50 (clonal expansion) to E x V (chaos), with BLOSUM62-based TCRdist applied between CDR3 peptides within each V-J. Welch's t-statistics and random forest reduced 450 to 600 V-J features to 10 to 15, which were used in a naive Bayes classifier (R e1071). TCRdb cleaned the public reads at Q25 with fastp, built clones with MiXCR and kept in-frame beta chains. Each record represents a unique CDR3 protein, reported with the most common genes and DNA among its rows. The V and J calls were not made by the authors but by TCRdb's processing. This sample comprises hundreds of thousands of distinct CDR3 sequences, around 21% of them detected only once. The ten largest make up around a third of the sample.

Results and caveats for the whole study, not just this receptor: Most expanded thyroid clonotypes (frequency above 0.001) were also detected in blood, a finding suggesting that blood repertoires may reflect thyroid immune responses. Sample size was not statistically predetermined, and investigators were not blinded to group allocation. In validation, the model predicted progression to ophthalmopathy a median of about 6.5 months before onset, with about 64% sensitivity and 72.22% specificity. Ophthalmopathy was separated from stable hyperthyroidism by a 13 V-J signature model, with around 88% sensitivity and roughly 81% specificity obtained in cross-validation and 80%/75% obtained in testing.

On this clonotype itself: This clone's antigen is unknown. Per-nucleotide qualities are absent, and no much larger clonotype sits a single base away.

In the ophthalmopathy patients, disease was moderately to severely active, with a Clinical Activity Score of 3 or more, a NOSPECS grade of 4 or more, and a duration of less than 3 months. Any patient with an uncontrolled infection, another autoimmune disease, pregnancy or lactation was excluded. Diagnoses relied on clinical symptoms, serum thyroxine and TRAb, thyroid ultrasound and orbital computed tomography. PBMCs were isolated from 10 ml of fresh peripheral blood by Ficoll-Paque density gradient centrifugation. Trizol reagent was used to extract total RNA, and RNA quality was then checked on an Agilent 2100 Bioanalyzer. From the cysteine through the phenylalanine, the CDR3 covers 13 amino acids. The entry retains the CDR3 DNA only, 39 bases that are in frame from base 1. Cut back by 5 bases and 4 bases, the V and J ends lie 11 bases apart. Sequences SEHNR (CDR1) and FQNEAQ (CDR2) are obtained from the germline V gene (reference sequence).

In this chain, TRBV7-9 is recombined with TRBJ1-2; the D gene is possibly TRBD1, with 5 bases matching. The clonotype comes from a man under 40 with Graves' ophthalmopathy. Specimen: blood. The CDR3 reads as follows: CASSPGTSYGYTF. The DNA is TGTGCCAGCAGCCCCGGGACGAGCTATGGCTACACCTTC.